A single sample is the source of the 8 T cell receptor beta chains below, sequenced in a study of blood T cell repertoires in COVID-19. Clones were read by immunoSEQ multiplex PCR, and TCRdb kept only the in-frame ones, dropping some. The sample records 150,000 to 180,000 clones, about 73% being singletons. Sequences were obtained from peripheral blood. Receptor source: a man older than 75 with acute or convalescent COVID-19.

The chain has TRBV11-3 and TRBJ1-2, with D tentatively TRBD1 (6 bases). The CDR3 spans 13 residues. The germline V gene encodes CDR1 SGHNT and CDR2 YENEEA. Trimming cost V 4 bases and J 3 bases, with 9 bases left between them. CDR3 region: CASSSQGDYGYTF. DNA of the CDR3: TGTGCCAGCAGCTCACAGGGAGACTATGGCTACACCTTC.

This clone showed up just a few times. The rearrangement uses TRBV2 and TRBJ1-6; no clear D gene. Germline V CDR1 and CDR2: SNHLY, FYNNEI. The CDR3 has 14 residues. V was trimmed by 6 bases and J by 7 bases, leaving 13 bases between them. The CDR3 reads CASSPREFNSPLHF. CDR3 nucleotide sequence: TGTGCCAGCAGCCCCCGGGAGTTCAATTCACCCCTCCACTTT.

The V gene is TRBV10-2, the J gene TRBJ1-1; 7 nucleotides match TRBD1. From germline, CDR1 is WSHSY and CDR2 SAAADI. After removal of 10 bases from V and 0 bases from J, the junction contained 5 bases not matched to a gene. The CDR3 is 13 amino acids. The CDR3 region has the DNA TGCGCCACCTCACAGGGGTTGAACACTGAAGCTTTCTTT. Amino acid sequence: CATSQGLNTEAFF.

V is TRBV3-1 (or the pseudogene TRBV3-2) and J is TRBJ2-5; possible D gene TRBD2, 6 bases. CDR3 length equals 16 residues. Between the trimmed V and J ends, which lost 4 bases and 2 bases, there was a span of 17 bases. Germline V gene sequence: CDR1 LGHDT, CDR2 YNNKEL (reference sequence). The CDR3 loop is CASSRLLPSGQETQYF. The DNA of the CDR3 is TGTGCCAGCAGCCGACTCCTCCCCAGCGGGCAAGAGACCCAGTACTTC.

The chain has TRBV5-8 and TRBJ1-1; 9 positions match TRBD1. This CDR3 comprises 14 residues. Germline CDR1 is SGHTS and CDR2 is YDEGEE. Trimming removed 3 bases from V and 5 bases from J; junction bases left unmatched: 5. CDR3 nucleotide sequence: TGTGCCAGCAGCTGGGGACAGGGAGGGACTGAAGCTTTCTTT. Translating gives CASSWGQGGTEAFF. Combining the CDR3 with reference TRBV5-8 and TRBJ1-1 gives the whole variable domain EAGVTQSPTHLIKTRGQQATLRCSPISGHTSVYWYQQALGLGLQFLLWYDEGEERNRGNFPPRFSGRQFPNYSSELNVNALELEDSALYLCASSWGQGGTEAFFGQGTRLTVV.

This clone was detected only once. The V call is TRBV4-1, the J call TRBJ2-3; 11 bases agree with TRBD1. J gave up 1 base and V 4 bases, and 7 bases lay outside the gene matches. There are 17 residues in the CDR3. Germline V CDR1 and CDR2: MGHRA, YSYEKL. CDR3 sequence reads: CASSPTGTGGGTDTQYF. The CDR3 region has the DNA TGCGCCAGCAGCCCCACCGGGACAGGGGGGGGCACAGATACGCAGTATTTT.

The chain uses TRBV6-5 and TRBJ2-7; D is possibly TRBD1 (6 bases). V shed 8 bases and J shed 2 bases, with 13 bases lying between them. The CDR3 runs to 13 residues. CDR1 and CDR2 (germline): MNHEY, SVGAGI. The CDR3 is CASRNRDAYEQYF. CDR3 DNA sequence: TGTGCCAGCCGGAACAGGGACGCCTACGAGCAGTACTTC.

Of note for this clone: This same CDR3 is encoded by further DNA sequences in the sample. This sequence joins TRBV28 and TRBJ2-5; weak D call: TRBD2 (5 bases). This CDR3 is built from 12 residues. Germline CDR1 is MDHEN and CDR2 is SYDVKM. V shed 5 bases and J shed 2 bases, with 6 bases lying between them. CDR3: CASSPGQETQYF. DNA of the CDR3: TGTGCCAGCAGTCCGGGACAAGAGACCCAGTACTTC.